Sequencing of this TCR beta chain was carried out in a study of beta chain features in type 1 diabetes (dated by TCRdb to about 2018). The study in broad terms: Patients and healthy donors did not differ in mean age, gender distribution, total cell number or subset yield. A total of roughly 100 million sorted cells were examined across all samples, and the number of cells per subset was strongly correlated with RNA yield. The study compared the TCRB repertoires of sorted circulating CD4+ T cell subsets in recently diagnosed type 1 diabetes patients with those in matched healthy donors. Naive and central memory subsets were obtained from all 30 or so donors, but regulatory and stem cell-like memory subsets were isolated from only 8 patients and roughly eight healthy donors.

As concerns this clone: Its antigen remains unidentified. No much larger clone exists at a distance of one base, and base qualities are not known.

Results the study describes overall, beyond this receptor: Because cDNA rather than genomic DNA was sequenced, highly expressing activated cells could have been over-represented, although no difference in activation and CD3 levels was found between groups. At VDJ recombination sites, patients with type 1 diabetes made fewer insertions and deleted more nucleotides, a pattern implying thymic rearrangement abnormalities. Shorter templates might be favored by PCR, yet because patient and control samples were amplified and corrected together, any such skew would affect both groups equally. In all four CD4+ subsets, TCRB CDR3 length was moderately but significantly shorter in type 1 diabetes patients. Because the HLA sub-analyses included only small numbers of individuals, any influence of HLA type on TCRB rearrangement was left unresolved. Naive, central memory and regulatory TCRB repertoires appeared to be more alike among patients than among healthy donors.

A single peripheral blood draw of around 120 mL on average was collected from each donor into heparinised tubes. Using a panel that included CD45RO, CCR7, CD25, CD127, CD95 and CD27, naive, central memory, regulatory and stem cell-like memory CD4+ T cells were sorted on a BD FACSAria II. A purity above 95% was achieved for all sorted populations. Right away, PBMCs were isolated by Lymphoprep density gradient centrifugation and were stained directly, with no culture step. To minimize batch effects, samples were stained and sorted in pairs, one healthy donor with one patient per experiment. The entire isolated RNA was reverse transcribed using the High Capacity cDNA Reverse Transcription Kit, and thus expressed TCRB transcripts were sequenced. Naive, central memory and regulatory T cell samples underwent deep immunoSEQ sequencing, averaging roughly 3.3 million total reads per sample. Sorted cells were lysed in RLT buffer, and RNA was extracted using DNase-treated RNeasy Micro or Mini kits according to cell number. Each cell subset was processed on its own to prevent cross-contamination, while patient and healthy donor samples were processed together. TCRB sequences were amplified from cDNA with the immunoSEQ multiplex PCR, producing 87-bp fragments spanning the CDR3 region. The amplicons were sequenced using the Illumina HiSeq platform. Per the authors' processing: PCR bias was corrected computationally using synthetic template baselines, and reads within Hamming distance 2 were collapsed, with unmergeable singletons discarded. Reads were aligned against IMGT so that V, D and J genes, CDR3 length and insertions or deletions at six rearrangement sites could be assigned. Within each subset, clonotype counts were normalized to sorted cell number, after which true diversity and Gini coefficients were computed with the tcR R package. The overlap coefficient, calculated on TCRB nucleotide sequences, was used to measure repertoire sharing. Out-of-frame TCRB sequences from naive cells were analyzed as a proxy for the pre-selection repertoire. TCRdb's version of the immuneACCESS table is confined to in-frame rearrangements and falls short of the full clone set. An unresolved V gene accounts for under half of the shortfall where checked; the remainder is of unknown origin. V, J and clone size are those of that table, while D and trimming were read from the DNA. Here the sample has some 240,000 clones; around 15% occur a single time. 0.065% to 0.095% of the sample rests with the top ten.

Trimming removed 4 bases from V and 5 bases from J, leaving 18 bases between the germline ends. Counted from cysteine to phenylalanine, this CDR3 has 15 amino acids. CDR3 DNA is the only sequence kept; it has 45 bases, read in frame from the first base. The germline V gene gives CDR1 as SGHDN and CDR2 as FVKESK. Source material: naive CD4+ T cells from blood. In light of the paper, this sample's cell subset or site label describes: true naive CD4+ T cells. The chain couples TRBV14 to TRBJ2-7; TRBD1 is a possible D gene, resting on 6 matching bases. This receptor was identified in a young man with type 1 diabetes. The DNA sequence reads TGTGCCAGCAGCCCGCTACCCAGGGGCCGGCACGAGCAGTACTTC. This sequence encodes CASSPLPRGRHEQYF.